One sample yielded the 9 T cell receptor beta chains listed below, sequenced in a study of T cell changes during pregnancy in multiple sclerosis (dated by TCRdb to the late 2010s). Library preparation used the immunoSEQ multiplex PCR assay. Here the immuneACCESS table is served through TCRdb, limited to in-frame sequences with V and J called. Missing clones are a known gap in these copies; in checked studies unresolved V genes cover under half, and the rest lacks a known reason. Recorded for this sample are approximately 100,000 clones; approximately 90% of them occurred a single time. The biggest ten clones account for approximately 1.2% of the sample. Sequencing was performed on peripheral blood, taken in the second trimester of pregnancy. These receptors originate from a female donor with multiple sclerosis, enrolled in a pregnancy study.

This chain connects TRBV5-6 to TRBJ2-2, with 8 positions matching TRBD1. The length of the CDR3 is 15 residues. Germline V lookup: CDR1 SGHDT, CDR2 YYEEEE. J gave up 4 bases and V 1 base, and 3 bases lay outside the gene matches. The CDR3 loop reads CASSLQGAVTGELFF. In DNA form, the CDR3 reads TGTGCCAGCAGCTTGCAGGGGGCAGTCACCGGGGAGCTGTTTTTT. Variable domain in full (rest from reference TRBV5-6 and TRBJ2-2): DAGVTQSPTHLIKTRGQQVTLRCSPKSGHDTVSWYQQALGQGPQFIFQYYEEEERQRGNFPDRFSGHQFPNYSSELNVNALLLGDSALYLCASSLQGAVTGELFFGEGSRLTVL.

The chain recombines TRBV25-1 with TRBJ2-1; 7 bases agree with TRBD2. V was pared by 5 bases and J by 9 bases, with 13 bases of the junction left unmatched. There are 15 residues in the CDR3. The V gene's germline CDR1 is MGHDK and CDR2 SYGVNS. The CDR3 protein is CASSSDGTSSGEQFF. CDR3 DNA: TGTGCCAGCAGTTCAGACGGGACTTCTAGCGGTGAGCAGTTCTTC. The full variable domain, completed using reference TRBV25-1 and TRBJ2-1, is EADIYQTPRYLVIGTGKKITLECSQTMGHDKMYWYQQDPGMELHLIHYSYGVNSTEKGDLSSESTVSRIRTEHFPLTLESARPSHTSQYLCASSSDGTSSGEQFFGPGTRLTVL.

The genes are TRBV4-1 and TRBJ2-3, with 7 positions matching TRBD1. Per the germline V gene, CDR1 is MGHRA and CDR2 is YSYEKL. CDR3 length equals 17 residues. Germline trimming cut 3 bases from V and 2 bases from J; bases unmatched to any gene: 11. The CDR3 bases are TGCGCCAGCAGCCACCATCCCCCCGGACAGGCCACAGATACGCAGTATTTT. It is translated as CASSHHPPGQATDTQYF.

The chain carries TRBV2 and TRBJ1-1; D is undetermined. The germline V and J ends were trimmed by 3 bases and 4 bases, with 12 bases remaining between them. The length of the CDR3 is 14 residues. CDR1 SNHLY and CDR2 FYNNEI come from the germline V gene. CDR3 nucleotides: TGTGCCAGCAGTGAGAGGGCGCGGGTCACTGAAGCTTTCTTT. Translating gives CASSERARVTEAFF.

V usage is TRBV7-9 and J usage is TRBJ2-1, with D hard to call. With 0 bases removed from V and 8 bases from J, the gap between germline ends came to 2 bases. Germline V gene data show CDR1 as SEHNR and CDR2 as FQNEAQ (reference sequence). There are 11 residues in the CDR3. In nucleotides, the CDR3 is TGTGCCAGCAGCTTAGCCTATGAGCAGTTCTTC. Translating it yields CASSLAYEQFF. The full variable domain, with the rest looked up from reference TRBV7-9 and TRBJ2-1, is DTGVSQNPRHKITKRGQNVTFRCDPISEHNRLYWYRQTLGQGPEFLTYFQNEAQLEKSRLLSDRFSAERPKGSFSTLEIQRTEQGDSAMYLCASSLAYEQFFGPGTRLTVL.

The genes are TRBV5-4 and TRBJ1-1; 12 nucleotides line up with TRBD1. Germline V gives CDR1 SGHNT, CDR2 YYREEE (reference sequence). CDR3 length: 17 residues. With 4 bases clipped from V and 4 bases from J, the junction kept 11 bases outside the gene matches. The CDR3 is CASSPPGQGAFGTEAFF. The CDR3 nucleotides are TGTGCCAGCAGCCCCCCGGGACAGGGGGCATTCGGCACTGAAGCTTTCTTT.

The chain combines TRBV11-3 with TRBJ1-1; 8 bases match TRBD1. The CDR3 has 14 residues. After removal of 5 bases from V and 1 base from J, the junction contained 3 bases not matched to a gene. The V gene's germline CDR1 is SGHNT and CDR2 YENEEA. The CDR3: CASSQGQANTEAFF. The CDR3 DNA sequence: TGTGCCAGCAGCCAGGGACAGGCGAACACTGAAGCTTTCTTT.

The chain carries TRBV12-5 and TRBJ1-1, with TRBD1 identical over 9 bases. The trim removed 1 base at V and 8 bases at J, leaving 2 bases unmatched. The CDR3 is 13 amino acids. The germline gives CDR1 LGHNT, CDR2 FRNRAP. The CDR3 is CASGLAGTGEAFF. CDR3 in DNA: TGTGCTAGTGGTTTGGCAGGGACAGGGGAAGCTTTCTTT. The variable domain in full, with the rest retrieved from reference TRBV12-5 and TRBJ1-1, is DARVTQTPRHKVTEMGQEVTMRCQPILGHNTVFWYRQTMMQGLELLAYFRNRAPLDDSGMPKDRFSAEMPDATLATLKIQPSEPRDSAVYFCASGLAGTGEAFFGQGTRLTVV.

V gene TRBV6-1 combines with J gene TRBJ2-6; D gene unclear. From germline, CDR1 is MNHNS and CDR2 SASEGT. The CDR3 runs 14 residues. V was cut by 3 bases and J by 2 bases, with 5 bases left in between. For the CDR3, the DNA is TGTGCCAGCAGTGACCTAGCTGGGGCCAACGTCCTGACTTTC. Its translation is CASSDLAGANVLTF.